A single T cell receptor (beta chain) is shown here with its context. No antigen is known for it. Base quality data are lacking; no much larger clone is found one base away. The data belong to a study of T cells after posttransplantation cyclophosphamide (dated by TCRdb to 2016 to 2017). Regarding the study in general: T cell repertoire reconstitution was tracked by TRB sequencing after myeloablative bone marrow transplantation in which posttransplantation cyclophosphamide was used as GVHD prophylaxis. Samples from a few dozen PTCy-treated patients and 16 related bone marrow donors of those patients were subjected to antigen receptor sequencing. Because TRA and TRB clonality correlated tightly in roughly nine samples, the subsequent TCR analyses were limited to TRB only. Blood from all 35 or so PTCy patients with 1-year posttransplant specimens was subjected to TRB sequencing. Public TRB sequences were checked against a database of over 3,500 sequences associated with responses to pathogens, tumor antigens, self-antigens and alloantigens. In 3 patients, up to about 3 additional blood samples taken between 2 and 5.2 years after transplant also underwent TRB sequencing, as did pretransplant blood from a handful of patients. On the study overall, not on this receptor specifically: Donor-recipient similarity was low at 1-2 months but increased during the first year, and donor CD8+ memory clones often dominated later blood repertoires. Across 45 or so patients, recipient CMV seropositivity and CMV reactivation were highly associated with TRB clonality; PTCy diversity was similar to CNI/methotrexate controls. The TRB repertoires of T cells infiltrating skin or GI tract showed only limited overlap with the TRB repertoires of T cells in blood.

On the day of marrow donation, related bone marrow donors gave peripheral blood samples. Peripheral blood and bone marrow mononuclear cells were isolated by Ficoll-Hypaque density centrifugation and were cryopreserved. CD4+ and CD8+ T cells, including naive and memory subsets, were sorted by FACS using a FACSAria II. Genomic DNA was the input for TRB sequencing, which was run either with the immunoSEQ assay at survey resolution or with the hsTCRB kit. The authors' analysis ran thus. Initial read processing used immunoSEQ software, and repertoire analyses used the LymphoSeq R package. For each TRB dataset, clonality was calculated as 1 minus normalized Shannon entropy, and the Gini coefficient was computed as well. Phenotypes of unsorted samples were inferred by mapping TRB sequences from sorted subsets of the recipient or donor onto unsorted samples of the same recipient. The table was pulled from immuneACCESS by TCRdb, which kept in-frame rearrangements only. Such tables lose some clones; where checked, under half of the loss comes from unresolved V genes, and the rest has no known cause. V and J calls and clone size are those listed in that table; D and trimming were worked out from the DNA. The sample has over 15,000 clones on record, 70% to 90% of them singletons. The ten largest account for about 9.1% of the sample.

This TCR derives from a man younger than 40 in good health and a related stem cell transplant donor. Material for sequencing was memory CD4+ T cells sorted from blood.

The DNA sequence is given as TGTGCCACCAGCAGACGACAGGGGGGGAATGAGCAGTTCTTC. Translation gives CATSRRQGGNEQFF. The sequence links TRBV15 to TRBJ2-1, with TRBD1 identical over 9 junction bases. V ends up 2 bases short and J 7 bases short, with an unmatched junction base count of 3. The CDR3 holds 14 amino acids from the cysteine to the phenylalanine. Only CDR3 DNA remains: 42 bases, in frame from the first base. From the germline V gene (reference sequence), CDR1 is LNHNV and CDR2 is YYDKDF.